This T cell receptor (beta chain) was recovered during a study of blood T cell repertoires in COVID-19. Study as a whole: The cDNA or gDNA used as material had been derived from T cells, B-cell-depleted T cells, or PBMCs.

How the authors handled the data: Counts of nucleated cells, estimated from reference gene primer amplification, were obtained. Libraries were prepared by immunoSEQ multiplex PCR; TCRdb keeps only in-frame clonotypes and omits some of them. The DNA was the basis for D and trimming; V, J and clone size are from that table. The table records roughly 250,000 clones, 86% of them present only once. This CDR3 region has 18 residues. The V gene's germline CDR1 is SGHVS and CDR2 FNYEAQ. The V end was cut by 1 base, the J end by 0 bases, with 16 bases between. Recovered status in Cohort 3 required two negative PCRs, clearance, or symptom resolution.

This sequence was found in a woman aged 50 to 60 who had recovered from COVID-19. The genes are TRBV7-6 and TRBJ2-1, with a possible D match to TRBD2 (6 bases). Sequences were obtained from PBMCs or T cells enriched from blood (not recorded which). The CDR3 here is CASSLGSGGRLSYNEQFF. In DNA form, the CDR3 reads TGTGCCAGCAGCTTAGGTAGCGGAGGGCGCCTCTCCTACAATGAGCAGTTCTTC. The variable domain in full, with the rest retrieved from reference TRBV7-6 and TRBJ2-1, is GAGVSQSPRYKVTKRGQDVALRCDPISGHVSLYWYRQALGQGPEFLTYFNYEAQQDKSGLPNDRFSAERPEGSISTLTIQRTEQRDSAMYRCASSLGSGGRLSYNEQFFGPGTRLTVL.